This TCR beta chain is drawn from a study of CD8 T cells in Susac syndrome. Random hexamers were used to reverse transcribe the RNA input (about 0.5 to 1 ug). TCR beta CDR3 was amplified by immunoSEQ multiplex PCR. This amplification extended across 54 Vbeta and 13 Jbeta segments. TCRdb passed the immunoSEQ multiplex PCR reads through MiXCR, listing each CDR3 protein once. The sample consists of approximately 190,000 distinct CDR3 sequences, about 95% of them appearing once. The trim removed 4 bases at V and 7 bases at J, leaving 11 bases unmatched. Germline assignment: CDR1 SGDLS and CDR2 YYNGEE. This CDR3 comprises 15 residues. CD8+ and CD4+ T cells taken from blood had their TCR beta sequenced.

V gene TRBV9 combines with J gene TRBJ1-2, with 9 nucleotides matching TRBD1. Source material: CD4+ T cells from PBMCs. The source of this sequence is a human donor with multiple sclerosis. The CDR3: CASSTEPGTGLGYTF. The CDR3 DNA follows: TGTGCCAGCAGCACCGAACCCGGGACAGGGCTTGGCTACACCTTC. Variable domain in full (rest from reference TRBV9 and TRBJ1-2): DSGVTQTPKHLITATGQRVTLRCSPRSGDLSVYWYQQSLDQGLQFLIQYYNGEERAKGNILERFSAQQFPDLHSELNLSSLELGDSALYFCASSTEPGTGLGYTFGSGTRLTVV.